What follows are 32 T cell receptor beta chains derived from one specimen sequenced in a study of blood T cells in healthy people across ages. A sample-barcoded 5' primer and a J-beta primer mix were used in a second PCR of about 7 to 12 cycles. One entry per CDR3 protein results from TCRdb running MiXCR on the 5' RACE reads. The data contain approximately 960,000 distinct CDR3 sequences, 25% to 30% of them singletons. These data were also filed under a second study, of T cells of mothers and their children.

The specimen was blood. All receptors come from a woman aged 40 to 50 in good health.

The rearrangement uses TRBV6-4 and TRBJ1-1; TRBD1 aligns across 8 bases. This CDR3 region has 14 residues. The J segment lost 5 bases and the V segment lost 6 bases, leaving 8 bases of the junction unmatched. From germline, CDR1 is MRHNA and CDR2 SNTAGT. The DNA of the CDR3 is TGTGCCAGCAGGATGACAGGGGACGCGACTGAAGCTTTCTTT. Protein sequence: CASRMTGDATEAFF.

This clonotype was counted a few times. The chain recombines TRBV29-1 with TRBJ1-2, with 7 bases lining up with TRBD1. The germline gives CDR1 SQVTM, CDR2 ANQGSEA. Trimming cost V 6 bases and J 3 bases; bases outside gene matches: 10. This CDR3 has 14 residues. Written as DNA, the CDR3 is TGCAGCGTCCCACGGGGACAGACACACTATGGCTACACCTTC. Protein sequence: CSVPRGQTHYGYTF.

The CDR3 coding sequence is TGTGCCAGTAGTACAACCGGGACAGGGGGCTACGAGCAGTACTTC. It yields the protein CASSTTGTGGYEQYF. This rearrangement joins TRBV19 to TRBJ2-7; 11 bases line up with TRBD1. This CDR3 is 15 amino acids long. Looked up from germline, CDR1 is LNHDA and CDR2 is SQIVND (reference sequence). V shed 4 bases and J 3 bases; nucleotides not matched to a gene: 5. The variable domain in full, with the rest retrieved from reference TRBV19 and TRBJ2-7, is DGGITQSPKYLFRKEGQNVTLSCEQNLNHDAMYWYRQDPGQGLRLIYYSQIVNDFQKGDIAEGYSVSREKKESFPLTVTSAQKNPTAFYLCASSTTGTGGYEQYFGPGTRLTVT.

A single count supports this clonotype. The chain links TRBV7-2 to TRBJ2-5, with 9 nucleotides matching TRBD2. Per the germline V gene, CDR1 is SGHTA and CDR2 is FQGNSA. The CDR3 is made up of 16 amino acids. J was trimmed by 1 base and V by 0 bases; bases with no gene match: 3. Here the CDR3 DNA reads TGTGCCAGCAGCTTAGCGGCTAGCGGGGTCCAAGAGACCCAGTACTTC. This encodes CASSLAASGVQETQYF.

With regard to this clonotype: An end of the junction does not agree with germline; a read error may underlie this. This chain uses TRBV7-7 with TRBJ2-1, with 8 bases identical to TRBD1. The J call may be incorrect, as the DNA end agrees better with TRBJ2-7. The CDR3 has 15 amino acids. Germline CDR1 is SSHAT and CDR2 is FNYEAQ (reference sequence). The CDR3 sequence is CASSLGQGSYNEQYF. In DNA form, the CDR3 reads TGTGCTAGCAGCTTAGGACAGGGTTCCTACAATGAGCAGTACTTC.

This clonotype was recorded only once. The V gene is TRBV9, the J gene TRBJ1-5; the match to TRBD1 covers 9 bases. There are 14 residues in the CDR3. Germline V CDR1 and CDR2: SGDLS, YYNGEE. V lost 0 bases and J lost 11; bases outside the gene matches: 6. DNA of the CDR3: TGTGCCAGCAGCGTAGCGGGAAGGGACAGGGCCCAGCATTTT. It translates to CASSVAGRDRAQHF.

This clonotype was counted many times. The chain combines TRBV20-1 with TRBJ2-7; TRBD1 aligns across 10 bases. Germline loops: CDR1 DFQATT, CDR2 SNEGSKA (reference sequence). V lost 5 bases and J lost 3; bases outside the gene matches: 10. The CDR3 is 15 residues long. The CDR3 is CSAVSPGTGDYEQYF. DNA for the CDR3: TGCAGTGCTGTCAGCCCCGGGACAGGGGACTACGAGCAGTACTTC.

A word on this clonotype: A read error may account for a junction end that differs from germline. The genes are TRBV9 and TRBJ2-7, with D perhaps matching TRBD2 (7 bases). CDR3 length: 15 amino acids. The germline CDR1 and CDR2 sequences are SGDLS and YYNGEE. The CDR3 DNA follows: TGTACCAGCAGCCAAGGGGGGGATAGCTCCTACGAGCAGTACTTC. Translated: CTSSQGGDSSYEQYF. The whole variable domain, filled in from reference TRBV9 and TRBJ2-7, reads DSGVTQTPKHLITATGQRVTLRCSPRSGDLSVYWYQQSLDQGLQFLIQYYNGEERAKGNILERFSAQQFPDLHSELNLSSLELGDSALYFCTSSQGGDSSYEQYFGPGTRLTVT.

This clonotype turned up a few times. This chain connects TRBV14 to TRBJ2-6; D unresolved. CDR1 and CDR2 from the germline V gene are SGHDN and FVKESK. The V end lost 4 bases, the J end lost 0 bases, and 7 bases lay between the germline ends. The CDR3 is made up of 15 amino acids. The CDR3 bases are TGTGCCAGCAGCCGAACTAACTCTGGGGCCAACGTCCTGACTTTC. It specifies CASSRTNSGANVLTF.

This clonotype was recorded at least ten times. The rearrangement uses TRBV27 and TRBJ2-7; 8 bases are shared with TRBD2. The junction had 8 bases not matched to a gene; V was cut back by 6 bases and J by 4 bases. The CDR3 is made up of 14 amino acids. CDR1 and CDR2 (germline): MNHEY, SMNVEV (reference sequence). CDR3 nucleotides: TGTGCCAGCAGGTGGGCGGGGGGAAATTACGAGCAGTACTTC. Translated, it gives CASRWAGGNYEQYF.

V is TRBV9 and J is TRBJ2-3, with D perhaps given as TRBD1 or TRBD2 (5 bases each). Trimming shortened V by 0 bases and J by 2 bases, and 13 bases separated the two germline ends. Looked up from germline, CDR1 is SGDLS and CDR2 is YYNGEE. This CDR3 contains 16 residues. Here the CDR3 DNA reads TGTGCCAGCAGCGTAGATAGGTGGGGGACCACAGATACGCAGTATTTT. Translation gives CASSVDRWGTTDTQYF. Variable domain in full (rest from reference TRBV9 and TRBJ2-3): DSGVTQTPKHLITATGQRVTLRCSPRSGDLSVYWYQQSLDQGLQFLIQYYNGEERAKGNILERFSAQQFPDLHSELNLSSLELGDSALYFCASSVDRWGTTDTQYFGPGTRLTVL.

A note on this clonotype: Germline is not matched at one junction end, which may reflect a read error. The chain combines TRBV12-3 or TRBV12-4 with TRBJ1-2; tentative D call: TRBD1 (5 bases). The CDR3 is 13 residues long. CDR3 coding DNA: TGTGCCAGCCAAATTCAGGGAGTCTATGGCTGCACCTTC. Its protein is CASQIQGVYGCTF.

This clonotype was seen a handful of times. The gene calls are TRBV3-1 and TRBJ2-2, with TRBD2 identical over 10 bases. The CDR3 has 14 amino acids. Germline loops: CDR1 LGHDT, CDR2 YNNKEL (reference sequence). V dropped 4 bases and J dropped 4; count of bases not matched to a gene: 0. The CDR3 nucleotides read TGTGCCAGCAGCCCTAGCGGGGGCACCGGGGAGCTGTTTTTT. Residues: CASSPSGGTGELFF.

This rearrangement joins TRBV7-9 to TRBJ2-5; TRBD1 matches 7 bases. Trimming removed 2 bases from V and 4 bases from J; junction bases left unmatched: 16. Germline loops: CDR1 SEHNR, CDR2 FQNEAQ (reference sequence). This CDR3 region has 18 residues. CDR3 bases: TGTGCCAGCAGCTTACTTCCCCGCATGTCAGGGGGAGTAGAGACCCAGTACTTC. This sequence encodes CASSLLPRMSGGVETQYF.

This clonotype was found a few times. The junction departs from germline at one end; a sequencing error may be responsible. The chain combines TRBV20-1 with TRBJ2-7; D possibly corresponds to TRBD1 (6 bases). This CDR3 has 12 amino acids. Germline V lookup: CDR1 DFQATT, CDR2 SNEGSKA (reference sequence). CDR3 bases: TGCGGTGCAACAGGGAAATCGGACGAGCAGTACTTC. Its translation is CGATGKSDEQYF.

The rearrangement joins TRBV29-1 to TRBJ2-7; the D gene could be TRBD1 or TRBD2 (5 bases each). The ends were cut back, 6 bases at V and 1 base at J, with 16 bases in the middle. The V gene's germline CDR1 is SQVTM and CDR2 ANQGSEA. This CDR3 spans 14 amino acids. The DNA for the CDR3 is TGCAGCGTCACGGGGCCGGGTGGTTCCTACGAGCAGTACTTC. Translating it yields CSVTGPGGSYEQYF.

Note on this clonotype: This may be a read error: a much more frequent sequence differs by one nucleotide. The chain uses TRBV6-5 and TRBJ1-2, with 7 bases aligning to TRBD1. The CDR3 is 13 residues long. Germline V gene data show CDR1 as MNHEY and CDR2 as SVGAGI. The CDR3 here is CTSKTGDGYGYTF. CDR3 coding DNA: TGTACCAGCAAAACAGGGGATGGCTATGGCTACACCTTC.

V and J are TRBV28 and TRBJ1-2; the match to TRBD1 covers 9 bases. CDR1 and CDR2 (germline): MDHEN, SYDVKM. The CDR3 is 15 residues long. Trimming took 4 bases from V and 6 from J; bases not matched to a gene: 9. Here the CDR3 reads CASSWWDREMNGYTF. CDR3 coding DNA: TGTGCCAGCAGTTGGTGGGACAGGGAAATGAATGGCTACACCTTC.

This clonotype was detected a few times. The J gene is TRBJ1-4, the V gene TRBV7-6, with TRBD1 matching over 7 bases. The trim removed 5 bases at V and 5 bases at J, leaving 8 bases unmatched. The CDR3 consists of 15 residues. Germline assignment: CDR1 SGHVS and CDR2 FNYEAQ. CDR3 region: CASSQGGSGNEKLFF. The CDR3 DNA is TGTGCCAGCAGCCAAGGGGGCTCTGGAAATGAAAAACTGTTTTTT. The full variable domain, in which reference TRBV7-6 and TRBJ1-4 provide the parts outside the CDR3, is GAGVSQSPRYKVTKRGQDVALRCDPISGHVSLYWYRQALGQGPEFLTYFNYEAQQDKSGLPNDRFSAERPEGSISTLTIQRTEQRDSAMYRCASSQGGSGNEKLFFGSGTQLSVL.

This clonotype was counted once. The V gene is TRBV2, the J gene TRBJ1-4; weak D call: TRBD1 (6 bases). V shed 10 bases and J shed 8 bases, with 14 bases lying between them. This CDR3 contains 12 residues. CDR1 SNHLY and CDR2 FYNNEI come from the germline V gene. The chain's CDR3 is CATGAWGEKLFF. The CDR3 bases are TGTGCCACGGGGGCCTGGGGGGAAAAACTGTTTTTT. The full variable domain, in which reference TRBV2 and TRBJ1-4 provide the parts outside the CDR3, is EPEVTQTPSHQVTQMGQEVILRCVPISNHLYFYWYRQILGQKVEFLVSFYNNEISEKSEIFDDQFSVERPDGSNFTLKIRSTKLEDSAMYFCATGAWGEKLFFGSGTQLSVL.

This clonotype has more than one count but fewer than ten. The rearrangement uses TRBV20-1 and TRBJ1-4; D is perhaps TRBD1 (5 bases). The CDR3 has 12 amino acids. The V gene's germline CDR1 is DFQATT and CDR2 SNEGSKA (reference sequence). CDR3 protein: CSAGATNEKLFF. In DNA, the CDR3 is TGCTCGGCGGGGGCAACTAATGAAAAACTGTTTTTT.

This clonotype was detected only a few times. The chain links TRBV28 to TRBJ2-7; 8 nucleotides align to TRBD2. This CDR3 contains 15 residues. Looked up from germline, CDR1 is MDHEN and CDR2 is SYDVKM. V trimming: 5 bases; J trimming: 5 bases; junction bases outside the gene matches: 11. CDR3 residues: CASSRTTGGAHEQYF. The DNA of the CDR3 is TGTGCCAGCAGTCGCACTACCGGGGGGGCCCACGAGCAGTACTTC.

The chain combines TRBV12-3 or TRBV12-4 with TRBJ1-2; 7 nucleotides align to TRBD1. J lost 2 bases, V lost 6 bases, and 9 bases had no gene match. The CDR3 runs to 15 residues. Here the CDR3 reads CASSSNTGENYGYTF. The CDR3 coding sequence is TGTGCCAGCAGCTCAAATACAGGGGAGAACTATGGCTACACCTTC.

The V call is TRBV27, the J call TRBJ1-1, with 10 bases identical to TRBD1. V gave up 5 bases and J gave up 4 bases; unmatched junction bases: 1. Germline CDR1 and CDR2: MNHEY and SMNVEV (reference sequence). This CDR3 comprises 13 residues. CDR3 DNA: TGTGCCAGCAGTCGACAGGGGGCCACTGAAGCTTTCTTT. As protein: CASSRQGATEAFF.

The chain has TRBV3-1 and TRBJ2-7; no clear D gene. V shed 1 base and J shed 0 bases, with 4 bases lying between them. The germline CDR1 and CDR2 sequences are LGHDT and YNNKEL (reference sequence). The CDR3 covers 13 residues. CDR3 bases: TGTGCCAGCAGCCAAGTCCACTCCTACGAGCAGTACTTC. This encodes CASSQVHSYEQYF.

Only a few counts were recorded for this clonotype. A read error may account for a junction end that differs from germline. The rearrangement links TRBV4-3 to TRBJ2-3; D uncertain. Germline V gives CDR1 LGHNA, CDR2 YSLEER. The CDR3 consists of 12 residues. CDR3 in amino acids: CASSQGSDMQYF. CDR3 nucleotide sequence: TGCGCCAGCAGCCAAGGGAGCGATATGCAGTATTTT.

Comments on this clonotype: A much larger clone lies one base from this, so it may be a read error. V gene TRBV15 combines with J gene TRBJ2-3, with D tentatively TRBD2 (6 bases). This CDR3 comprises 15 residues. V lost 7 bases to trimming and J lost 5 bases, with 19 bases between them. Looked up from germline, CDR1 is LNHNV and CDR2 is YYDKDF (reference sequence). CDR3 bases: TGTGCCACCAAGGCAGGAGGGGCCCGGCGAGATACGCAGTATTTT. Encoded protein: CATKAGGARRDTQYF.

This clonotype appeared a few times. The chain joins TRBV10-3 to TRBJ1-1; D perhaps matches TRBD1 (5 bases). V lost 2 bases to trimming and J lost 0 bases, with 7 bases between them. This CDR3 spans 14 amino acids. Germline loops: CDR1 ENHRY, CDR2 SYGVKD. In nucleotides, the CDR3 is TGTGCCATCAGTGAGAAAGGGGTGAACACTGAAGCTTTCTTT. It is translated as CAISEKGVNTEAFF.

The V call is TRBV28, the J call TRBJ1-5; the match to TRBD1 covers 10 bases. The CDR3 consists of 15 residues. Germline V gene data show CDR1 as MDHEN and CDR2 as SYDVKM. The junction had 4 bases not matched to a gene; V was cut back by 5 bases and J by 3 bases. As DNA, the CDR3 is TGTGCCAGCAGTCGGACAGGGGGTTACAATCAGCCCCAGCATTTT. It translates to CASSRTGGYNQPQHF.

As regards this clonotype: Mismatch with germline at one junction end may stem from a read error. The rearrangement joins TRBV5-6 to TRBJ1-2, with D possibly being TRBD1 (5 bases). This CDR3 region has 15 residues. The germline CDR1 and CDR2 sequences are SGHDT and YYEEEE. CDR3 sequence reads: CAGSLAPQGNNGYTF. The CDR3 DNA is TGTGCCGGCAGCTTGGCCCCCCAGGGCAATAATGGCTACACCTTC. Supplemented by reference TRBV5-6 and TRBJ1-2, the full variable domain reads DAGVTQSPTHLIKTRGQQVTLRCSPKSGHDTVSWYQQALGQGPQFIFQYYEEEERQRGNFPDRFSGHQFPNYSSELNVNALLLGDSALYLCAGSLAPQGNNGYTFGSGTRLTVV.

This clonotype was observed a single time. This clone may be a read error of a much larger clone one base away. The chain carries TRBV3-1 and TRBJ2-5; tentatively, D is TRBD1 or TRBD2 (5 bases each). CDR3 length: 17 amino acids. CDR1 and CDR2 from the germline V gene are LGHDT and YNNKEL (reference sequence). V was pared by 1 base and J by 11 bases, with 26 bases between. CDR3 DNA sequence: TGTGCCAGCAGCCAAGTCTTCCCGGGACGGAGTCTTATTGAGCAGTACTTC. Amino acid sequence: CASSQVFPGRSLIEQYF.

The chain is built from TRBV29-1 and TRBJ2-5, with 9 positions matching TRBD1. Germline trimming cut 8 bases from V and 5 bases from J; bases unmatched to any gene: 6. The CDR3 is 12 residues long. CDR1 SQVTM and CDR2 ANQGSEA come from the germline V gene. The CDR3 spells CSIGQGLETQYF. As DNA, the CDR3 is TGCAGCATTGGACAGGGGTTGGAGACCCAGTACTTC.